These T cell receptor beta chains were read from a single sample in a study of blood T cell repertoires in COVID-19. TCRdb's copy holds only in-frame clones and misses some; the assay was immunoSEQ multiplex PCR. The repertoire includes 150,000 or so clones, about four fifths of them detected once, and about 15% sits in the top ten. Sequencing was performed on peripheral blood. The receptors come from a human donor with acute or convalescent COVID-19. The donor label of this sample is uncertain. The CDR3 runs from the conserved cysteine through the conserved F or W. The order of the fields is V gene, J gene, clone size, D gene, CDR3 DNA, CDR3 protein. D genes are given only for firm matches. The size of a clone is reported for some rows only, either as once, few or many, or as a class for expanded clones.

>TRBV2|TRBJ2-1|.|.
TGTGCCAGCAATCGAGACTACAATGAGCAGTTCTTC
CASNRDYNEQFF
>TRBV6-5|TRBJ1-1|.|.
TGTGCCAGCAGTTACTCGCGGCCGAACACTGAAGCTTTCTTT
CASSYSRPNTEAFF
>TRBV10-2|TRBJ1-6|.|.
TGCGCCAGCAGTGCTACTACGAATTCACCCCTCCACTTT
CASSATTNSPLHF
>TRBV10-3|TRBJ1-3|once|.
TGTGCCATCAGTGAGTCGAATTCGAACAGGGCTGGAAACACCATATATTTT
CAISESNSNRAGNTIYF
>TRBV7-9|TRBJ1-1|.|.
TGTGCCAGCGCCCTTAGTGTCTGGGAGTGGGCTTTCTTT
CASALSVWEWAFF
>TRBV14|TRBJ2-1|.|.
TGTGCCAGCAGCCAAGGGGGCCCCTACAATGAGCAGTTCTTC
CASSQGGPYNEQFF
>TRBV11-2|TRBJ1-1|.|.
TGTGCCAGCAGCGAGTACACTGAAGCTTTCTTT
CASSEYTEAFF
>TRBV7-2|TRBJ2-7|.|.
TGTGCCGGCAGTATGGGGGCAGGAAGCGAGCAGTACTTC
CAGSMGAGSEQYF
>TRBV12-3/TRBV12-4|TRBJ1-2|.|.
TGTGCCAGCAGCCACACAAGAAACTATGGTTACACCTTC
CASSHTRNYGYTF
>TRBV6-5|TRBJ1-1|.|.
TGTGCCAGTACCCATTCGACAGGAGAAGCTTTCTTT
CASTHSTGEAFF
>TRBV10-3|TRBJ1-2|.|TRBD1
TGTGCCATCAGTCAACAGGGGGCGATCCTATATGGCTACACCTTC
CAISQQGAILYGYTF
>TRBV2|TRBJ1-4|.|TRBD1
TGTGCCAGCAGTCGACAGGGGCAGCGTGAAAAACTGTTTTTT
CASSRQGQREKLFF
>TRBV5-4|TRBJ2-7|.|TRBD1
TGTGCCAGCAGCTTGCCCGGGACAGGGATATACGAGCAGTACTTC
CASSLPGTGIYEQYF
>TRBV5-1|TRBJ1-2|.|TRBD1
TGCGCCAGCAGCTTCTATCAGACCGGGACAGGGGGCTATGGCTACACCTTC
CASSFYQTGTGGYGYTF
>TRBV7-3|TRBJ2-2|.|TRBD1
TGTGCCAGCAGCTTACAAGGGACAGGGCGGCACGGGGAGCTGTTTTTT
CASSLQGTGRHGELFF
>TRBV5-1|TRBJ2-3|.|TRBD2
TGCGCCAGCAGCTTCGGTCCCGGGAGCGGGGGGGCCACAGATACGCAGTATTTT
CASSFGPGSGGATDTQYF
>TRBV7-8|TRBJ2-7|.|TRBD1
TGTGCCAGCAGCTTAGAGGGACAGACCTACGAGCAGTACTTC
CASSLEGQTYEQYF
>TRBV6-5|TRBJ2-3|.|.
TGTGCCACTGCAGACAGATCTAGCACAGATACGCAGTATTTT
CATADRSSTDTQYF
>TRBV18|TRBJ1-5|.|.
TGTGCCAGCTCACCTACTCGGCAGGGTGATCAGCCCCAGCATTTT
CASSPTRQGDQPQHF
>TRBV5-4|TRBJ1-1|.|TRBD1
TGTGCCAGCAGCTTCCCGGACAGGCCGAACACTGAAGCTTTCTTT
CASSFPDRPNTEAFF
>TRBV18|TRBJ2-7|.|TRBD1
TGTGCCAGCTCACCACGGCAGAGACAGGGAAGAGGCGAGCAGTACTTC
CASSPRQRQGRGEQYF
>TRBV5-1|TRBJ1-3|.|TRBD1
TGCGCCAGCAGCACGACAGGGGGCTCTGGAAACACCATATATTTT
CASSTTGGSGNTIYF
>TRBV4-1|TRBJ1-5|.|TRBD1
TGCGCCAGCAGCCAACCCACAGGGGGCCGACAGCCCCAGCATTTT
CASSQPTGGRQPQHF
>TRBV11-3|TRBJ2-2|few|.
TGTGCCAGCAGCCCAACAGGGACCACCGGGGAGCTGTTTTTT
CASSPTGTTGELFF
>TRBV5-1|TRBJ1-2|few|.
TGCGCCAGCAGCTTTGGAGGGGCTAACTATGGCTACACCTTC
CASSFGGANYGYTF
>TRBV6-5|TRBJ1-4|.|.
TGTGCCAGCAGTTACTCGGGACACCCGGGGGAAAAACTGTTTTTT
CASSYSGHPGEKLFF
>TRBV21-1|TRBJ1-2|few|.
TGTGCCAGCAGCATATCTCGAAGGAGCTATGGCTACACCTTC
CASSISRRSYGYTF
>TRBV2|TRBJ2-2|.|.
TGTGCCAGCAGTGAAGTCTACTCAAACACCGGGGAGCTGTTTTTT
CASSEVYSNTGELFF
>TRBV7-3|TRBJ2-3|.|TRBD1
TGTGCCAGCAGCCGCCAGGACAGGACGCAGTATTTT
CASSRQDRTQYF
>TRBV6-5|TRBJ2-7|.|.
TGTGCCAGCCAGTCCTCGGCAGGGAAGGTATTC
CASQSSAGKVF
>TRBV19|TRBJ1-1|few|.
TGTGCCAGTAGTATTCAAGGGGGATTTGGCACTGAAGCTTTCTTT
CASSIQGGFGTEAFF
>TRBV4-1|TRBJ1-2|few|.
TGCGCCAGCAGCCAAGGGGGCTTCTATGGCTACACCTTC
CASSQGGFYGYTF
>TRBV6-1|TRBJ2-7|.|TRBD1
TGTGCCAGCAGTGAGGGGCACAGGGGAATTAGCTACGAGCAGTACTTC
CASSEGHRGISYEQYF
>TRBV12-3/TRBV12-4|TRBJ2-7|.|.
TGTGCCAGCAGTTTACCAGGGTTCTACGAGCAGTACTTC
CASSLPGFYEQYF
>TRBV7-2|TRBJ1-5|.|.
TGTGCCAGCAGCGGGGGGGCCGGCAATCAGCCCCAGCATTTT
CASSGGAGNQPQHF
>TRBV3-1/TRBV3-2|TRBJ1-2|.|TRBD1
TGTGCCAGCAGGTCGGACAGGGGACGAGATGGCTACACCTTC
CASRSDRGRDGYTF
>TRBV7-6|TRBJ1-2|.|.
TGTGCCAGCAGCTCACAGGGCCTCCGTGGCTACACCTTC
CASSSQGLRGYTF
>TRBV11-3|TRBJ2-3|once|.
TGTGCCAGCAGCTTATCGAGCGGCGAGGGGGCAGATACGCAGTATTTT
CASSLSSGEGADTQYF
>TRBV10-3|TRBJ2-2|few|.
TGTGCCACCAAAGCCCCAACAGGGTCCGGGGAGCTGTTTTTT
CATKAPTGSGELFF
>TRBV7-8|TRBJ1-5|.|.
TGTGCCAGCAGCCTCCGACCGGGGGGGAACGGCAATCAGCCCCAGCATTTT
CASSLRPGGNGNQPQHF
>TRBV4-1|TRBJ2-7|.|TRBD2
TGCGCCAGCAGCCGATACCAAAGCGGGGGACGCTACGAGCAGTACTTC
CASSRYQSGGRYEQYF
>TRBV19|TRBJ1-1|many|TRBD1
TGTGCCAGTAGTCCCCGACAGGGGGCGATGACTGAAGCTTTCTTT
CASSPRQGAMTEAFF
>TRBV19|TRBJ1-2|.|.
TGTGCCAGTTCTCCAGGGTTTCCCTATGGCTACACCTTC
CASSPGFPYGYTF
>TRBV4-3|TRBJ1-6|.|TRBD1
TGCGCCAGCAGCCAGGCCCCGGGACAGTATAATTCACCCCTCCACTTT
CASSQAPGQYNSPLHF
>TRBV30|TRBJ1-2|.|.
TGTGCCTGGAGTAAAAGGCGGGAGGTCGGATATGGCTACACCTTC
CAWSKRREVGYGYTF
>TRBV18|TRBJ2-7|.|.
TGTGCCAGCTCACCATTGACATCCTCCTACGAGCAGTACTTC
CASSPLTSSYEQYF
>TRBV25-1|TRBJ1-1|once|.
TGTGCCAGCAATTTGGGGAGAAACACTGAAGCTTTCTTT
CASNLGRNTEAFF